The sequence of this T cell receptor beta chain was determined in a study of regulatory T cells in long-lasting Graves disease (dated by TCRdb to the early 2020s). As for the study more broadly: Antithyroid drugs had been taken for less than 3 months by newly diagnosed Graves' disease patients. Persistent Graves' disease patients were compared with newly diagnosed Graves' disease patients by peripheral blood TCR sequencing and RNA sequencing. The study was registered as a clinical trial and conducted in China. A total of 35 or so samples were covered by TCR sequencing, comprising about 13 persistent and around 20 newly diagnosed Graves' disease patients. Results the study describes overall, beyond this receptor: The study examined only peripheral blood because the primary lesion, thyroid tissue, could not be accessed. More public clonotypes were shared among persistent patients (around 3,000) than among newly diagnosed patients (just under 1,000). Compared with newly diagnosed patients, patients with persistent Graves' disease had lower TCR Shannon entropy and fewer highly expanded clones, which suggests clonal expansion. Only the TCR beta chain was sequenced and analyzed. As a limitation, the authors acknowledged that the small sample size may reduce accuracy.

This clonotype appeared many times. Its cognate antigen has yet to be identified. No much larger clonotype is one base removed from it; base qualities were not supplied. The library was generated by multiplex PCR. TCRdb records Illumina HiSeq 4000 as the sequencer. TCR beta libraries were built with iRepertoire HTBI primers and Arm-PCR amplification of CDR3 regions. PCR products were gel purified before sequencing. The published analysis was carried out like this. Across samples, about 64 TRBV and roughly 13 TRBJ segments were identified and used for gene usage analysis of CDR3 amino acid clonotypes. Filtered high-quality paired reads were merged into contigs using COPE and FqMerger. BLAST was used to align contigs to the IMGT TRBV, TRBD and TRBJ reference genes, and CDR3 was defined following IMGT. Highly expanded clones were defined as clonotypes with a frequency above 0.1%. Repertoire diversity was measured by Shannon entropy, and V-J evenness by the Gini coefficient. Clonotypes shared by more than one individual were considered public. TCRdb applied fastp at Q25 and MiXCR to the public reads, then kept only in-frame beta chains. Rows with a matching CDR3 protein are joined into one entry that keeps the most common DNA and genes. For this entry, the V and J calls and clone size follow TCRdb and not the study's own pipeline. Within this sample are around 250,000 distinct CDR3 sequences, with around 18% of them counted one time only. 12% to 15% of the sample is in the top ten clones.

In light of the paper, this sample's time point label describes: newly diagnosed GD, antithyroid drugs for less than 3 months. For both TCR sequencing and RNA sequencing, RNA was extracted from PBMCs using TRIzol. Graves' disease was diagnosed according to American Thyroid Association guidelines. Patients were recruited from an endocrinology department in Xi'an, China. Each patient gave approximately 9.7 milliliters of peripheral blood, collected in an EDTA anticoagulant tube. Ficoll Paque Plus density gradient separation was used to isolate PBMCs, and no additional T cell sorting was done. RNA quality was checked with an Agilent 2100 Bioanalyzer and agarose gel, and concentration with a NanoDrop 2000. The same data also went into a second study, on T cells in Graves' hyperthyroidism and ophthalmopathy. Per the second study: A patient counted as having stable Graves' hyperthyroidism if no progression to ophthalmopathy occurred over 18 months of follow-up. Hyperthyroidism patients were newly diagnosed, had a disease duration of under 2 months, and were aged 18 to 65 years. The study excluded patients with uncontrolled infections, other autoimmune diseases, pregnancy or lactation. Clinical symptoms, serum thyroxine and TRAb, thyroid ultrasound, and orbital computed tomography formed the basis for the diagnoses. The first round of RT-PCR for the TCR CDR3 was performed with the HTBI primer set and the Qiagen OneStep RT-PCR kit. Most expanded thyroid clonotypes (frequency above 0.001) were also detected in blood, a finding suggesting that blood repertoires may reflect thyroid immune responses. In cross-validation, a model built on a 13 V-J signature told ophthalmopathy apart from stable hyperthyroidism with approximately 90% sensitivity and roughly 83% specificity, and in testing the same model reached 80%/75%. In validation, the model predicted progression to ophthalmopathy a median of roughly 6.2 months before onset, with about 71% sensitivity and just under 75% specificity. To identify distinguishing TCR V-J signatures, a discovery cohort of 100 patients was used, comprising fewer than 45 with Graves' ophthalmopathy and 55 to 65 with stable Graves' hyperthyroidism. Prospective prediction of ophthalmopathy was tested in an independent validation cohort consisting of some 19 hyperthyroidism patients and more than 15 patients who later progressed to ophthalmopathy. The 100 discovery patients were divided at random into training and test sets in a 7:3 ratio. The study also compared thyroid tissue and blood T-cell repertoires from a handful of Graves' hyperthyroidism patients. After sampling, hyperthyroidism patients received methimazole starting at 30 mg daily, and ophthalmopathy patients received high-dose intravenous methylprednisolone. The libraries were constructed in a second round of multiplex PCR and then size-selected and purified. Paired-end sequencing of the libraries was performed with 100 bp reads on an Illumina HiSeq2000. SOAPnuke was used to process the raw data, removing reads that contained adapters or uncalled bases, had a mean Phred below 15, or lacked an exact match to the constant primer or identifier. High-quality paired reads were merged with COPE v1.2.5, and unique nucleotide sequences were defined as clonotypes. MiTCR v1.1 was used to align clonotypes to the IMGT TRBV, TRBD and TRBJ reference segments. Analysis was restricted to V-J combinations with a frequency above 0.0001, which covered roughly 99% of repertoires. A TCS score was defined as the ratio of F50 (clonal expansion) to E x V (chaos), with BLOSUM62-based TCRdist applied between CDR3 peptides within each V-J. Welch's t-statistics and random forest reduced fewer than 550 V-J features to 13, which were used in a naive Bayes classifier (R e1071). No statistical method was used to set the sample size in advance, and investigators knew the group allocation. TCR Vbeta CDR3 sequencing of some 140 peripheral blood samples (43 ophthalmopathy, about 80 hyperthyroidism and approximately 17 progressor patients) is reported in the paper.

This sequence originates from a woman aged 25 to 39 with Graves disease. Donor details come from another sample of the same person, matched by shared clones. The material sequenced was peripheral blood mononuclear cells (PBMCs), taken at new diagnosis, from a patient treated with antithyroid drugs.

The CDR3 here reads CASSPPTGTTDTQYF. The base sequence is TGTGCCAGCTCACCACCGACAGGGACCACAGATACGCAGTATTTT. The chain uses TRBV18 and TRBJ2-3; the junction holds 7 bases that match TRBD1. CDR1 and CDR2 (KGHSH, LQKENI) derive from the germline V gene. Germline trimming: 0 bases from V, 2 bases from J; junction bases outside gene matches: 2. The CDR3 holds 15 amino acids from the cysteine to the phenylalanine. The sequence is cut down to CDR3 DNA, 45 bases in frame from base 1.